Listed below are T cell receptor beta chains from one sample, sequenced in a study of blood T cell repertoires in COVID-19. Assay: immunoSEQ multiplex PCR; the TCRdb copy retains only in-frame clones and omits some. The profile shows 300,000 to 350,000 clones, roughly 90% of them singletons. Source material: peripheral blood. These TCRs come from a young man with COVID-19, enrolled during active disease. Each CDR3 is given with its conserved first and last residue. Each record gives: V gene, clone size, J gene, D gene, CDR3 DNA, CDR3 protein. The D gene is left open where the match is weak. Size is omitted from some rows. Given values are once, few, many or a class for expanded clones.

>TRBV5-4|once|TRBJ2-5|TRBD2
TGTGCCAGCAGCTTGGAATGGGCTAGCGGGACCGGAGAGACCCAGTACTTC
CASSLEWASGTGETQYF
>TRBV5-6|NA|TRBJ1-5|TRBD1
TGTGCCAGCAGCACCCAGGCAGGGGGCGATTATAGCAATCAGCCCCAGCATTTT
CASSTQAGGDYSNQPQHF
>TRBV29-1|NA|TRBJ2-3|NA
TGCAGCGCAATTCGCGGAGATACGCAGTATTTT
CSAIRGDTQYF
>TRBV7-2|NA|TRBJ1-4|NA
TGTGCCAGCAGCCCCCACACAACTAATGAAAAACTGTTTTTT
CASSPHTTNEKLFF
>TRBV4-2|few|TRBJ2-2|NA
TGTGCCAGCAGCCAAGTGAGGGGGTATCCCGGGGAGCTGTTTTTT
CASSQVRGYPGELFF
>TRBV18|NA|TRBJ2-7|TRBD1
TGTGCCAGCTCTTCCGGGACAGGGGCCTCCTACGAGCAGTACTTC
CASSSGTGASYEQYF
>TRBV2|once|TRBJ1-5|TRBD1
TGTGCCAGCAGTGGATCCGTGGGGACAGGGGCCAATCAGCCCCAGCATTTT
CASSGSVGTGANQPQHF
>TRBV24-1|NA|TRBJ2-1|TRBD2
TGTGCCACGAGTCCGGCGGGGGGACCTTACAATGAGCAGTTCTTC
CATSPAGGPYNEQFF
>TRBV7-6|NA|TRBJ2-2|NA
TGTGCCAGCAGCCTCTTTAGCGGAACGAACACCGGGGAGCTGTTTTTT
CASSLFSGTNTGELFF
>TRBV28|NA|TRBJ1-5|TRBD1
TGTGCCAGCAGTCTAGGACAGGGGATGCAGCCCCAGCATTTT
CASSLGQGMQPQHF
>TRBV27|NA|TRBJ2-1|NA
TGTGCCAGCCCGTTCACAGGGATCTCCTACAATGAGCAGTTCTTC
CASPFTGISYNEQFF
>TRBV24-1|NA|TRBJ2-3|TRBD1
TGTGCCACCAGTGACTCGGGACAGGGGGCCCCACCTTCTAGCACAGATACGCAGTATTTT
CATSDSGQGAPPSSTDTQYF
>TRBV18|NA|TRBJ1-5|NA
TGTGCCAGCTCACCACCGAACAATCAAGGGGGGGATCAGCCCCAGCATTTT
CASSPPNNQGGDQPQHF
>TRBV19|NA|TRBJ2-5|TRBD2
TGTGCCAGTAGTAAAACTAGCGGGGTGCAAGAGACCCAGTACTTC
CASSKTSGVQETQYF
>TRBV5-4|NA|TRBJ2-3|NA
TGTGCCAGCAGCCCCGGGCCTCCCGGGGGCACAGATACGCAGTATTTT
CASSPGPPGGTDTQYF
>TRBV30|NA|TRBJ1-2|NA
TGTGCCTGGAGTGCCGGACAATATGGCTACACCTTC
CAWSAGQYGYTF
>TRBV29-1|NA|TRBJ2-7|NA
TGCAGCGTTGACGTGGGACTTAGCTACGAGCAGTACTTC
CSVDVGLSYEQYF
>TRBV7-9|NA|TRBJ2-4|NA
TGTGCCAGCAGCTTAGGGGGCGTAGCCAAAAACATTCAGTACTTC
CASSLGGVAKNIQYF
>TRBV5-1|NA|TRBJ2-1|TRBD2
TGCGCCAGCAGCTTGGTAGCGGGTGACAATGAGCAGTTCTTC
CASSLVAGDNEQFF
>TRBV5-1|NA|TRBJ2-7|TRBD2
TGCGCCAGCAGCCCTGATAAAGCGGGGGGCTTCGCCTACGAGCAGTACTTC
CASSPDKAGGFAYEQYF
>TRBV9|NA|TRBJ1-1|NA
TGTGCCAGCAGCTTGACACGAAACAGGATGGAGGGGGAAGCTTTCTTT
CASSLTRNRMEGEAFF
>TRBV28|NA|TRBJ2-1|TRBD2
TGTGCCAGCAGTCCTAGCGGGAGTGCTTCCTACAATGAGCAGTTCTTC
CASSPSGSASYNEQFF
>TRBV11-3|NA|TRBJ1-1|NA
TGTGCCAGCAGCTCGGGGGGCGCGACTGAAGCTTTCTTT
CASSSGGATEAFF
>TRBV10-3|NA|TRBJ2-3|TRBD1
TGTGCCATCAGTGAGTTTTCGGGACAGGAAAGCACAGATACGCAGTATTTT
CAISEFSGQESTDTQYF
>TRBV28|NA|TRBJ2-1|TRBD2
TGTGCCAGTTTCACCCATGGGACTAGCGGCAATGAGCAGTTCTTC
CASFTHGTSGNEQFF
>TRBV27|few|TRBJ2-1|NA
TGTGCCAGCAGATACTACAATGAGCAGTTCTTC
CASRYYNEQFF
>TRBV3-1/TRBV3-2|NA|TRBJ2-3|TRBD2
TGTGCCAGCAGCCAAGATCGCCGGGGGGGTAATACGCAGTATTTT
CASSQDRRGGNTQYF
>TRBV11-3|NA|TRBJ2-2|TRBD2
TGTGCCAGCAGCCAGCGGCTAGCGGGGGCCGCCACCGGGGAGCTGTTTTTT
CASSQRLAGAATGELFF